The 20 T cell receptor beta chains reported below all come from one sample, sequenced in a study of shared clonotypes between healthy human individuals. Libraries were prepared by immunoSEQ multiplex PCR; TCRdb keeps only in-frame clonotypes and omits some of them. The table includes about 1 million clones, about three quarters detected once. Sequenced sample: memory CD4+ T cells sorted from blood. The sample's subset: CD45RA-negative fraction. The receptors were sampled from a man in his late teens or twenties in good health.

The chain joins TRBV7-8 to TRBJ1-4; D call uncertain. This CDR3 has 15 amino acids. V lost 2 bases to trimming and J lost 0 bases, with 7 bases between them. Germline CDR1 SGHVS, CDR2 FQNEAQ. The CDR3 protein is CASSLYETTNEKLFF. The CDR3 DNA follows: TGTGCCAGCAGCTTATACGAGACAACTAATGAAAAACTGTTTTTT.

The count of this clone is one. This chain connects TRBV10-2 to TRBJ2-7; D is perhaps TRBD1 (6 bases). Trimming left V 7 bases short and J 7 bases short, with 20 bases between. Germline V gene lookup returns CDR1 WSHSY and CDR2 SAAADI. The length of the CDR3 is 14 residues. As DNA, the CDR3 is TGCGCCAGCAATCCAACAGGGTCCTCAGGGGAGCAGTACTTC. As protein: CASNPTGSSGEQYF.

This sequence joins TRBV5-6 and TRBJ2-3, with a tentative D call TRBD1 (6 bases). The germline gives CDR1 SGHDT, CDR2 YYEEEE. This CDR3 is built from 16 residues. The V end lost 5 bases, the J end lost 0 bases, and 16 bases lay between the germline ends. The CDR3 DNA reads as TGTGCCAGCAGTTTCAGGGGTACCCTTAGCACAGATACGCAGTATTTT. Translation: CASSFRGTLSTDTQYF.

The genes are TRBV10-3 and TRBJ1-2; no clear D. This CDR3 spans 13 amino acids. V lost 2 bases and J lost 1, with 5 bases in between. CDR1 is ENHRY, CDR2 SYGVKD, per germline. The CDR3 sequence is CAISEADNYGYTF. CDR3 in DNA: TGTGCCATCAGTGAGGCCGATAACTATGGCTACACCTTC.

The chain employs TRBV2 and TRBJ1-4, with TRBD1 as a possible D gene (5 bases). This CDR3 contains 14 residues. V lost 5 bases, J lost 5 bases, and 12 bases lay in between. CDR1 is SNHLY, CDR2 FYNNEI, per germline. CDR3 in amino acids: CASSRDLGNEKLFF. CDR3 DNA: TGTGCCAGCAGTAGGGACCTGGGCAATGAAAAACTGTTTTTT.

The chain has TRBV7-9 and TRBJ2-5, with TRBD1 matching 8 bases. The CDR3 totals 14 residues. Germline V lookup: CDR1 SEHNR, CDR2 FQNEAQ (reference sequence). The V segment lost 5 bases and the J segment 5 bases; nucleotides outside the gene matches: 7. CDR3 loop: CASSRDRGGETQYF. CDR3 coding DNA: TGTGCCAGCAGCCGTGACAGGGGTGGGGAGACCCAGTACTTC.

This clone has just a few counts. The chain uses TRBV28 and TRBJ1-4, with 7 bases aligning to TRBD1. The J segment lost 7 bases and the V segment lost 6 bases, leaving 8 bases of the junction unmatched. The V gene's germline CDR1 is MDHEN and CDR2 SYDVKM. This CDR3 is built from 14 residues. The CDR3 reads CASRKQGLGEKLFF. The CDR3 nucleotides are TGTGCCAGCAGAAAACAGGGGTTGGGTGAAAAACTGTTTTTT.

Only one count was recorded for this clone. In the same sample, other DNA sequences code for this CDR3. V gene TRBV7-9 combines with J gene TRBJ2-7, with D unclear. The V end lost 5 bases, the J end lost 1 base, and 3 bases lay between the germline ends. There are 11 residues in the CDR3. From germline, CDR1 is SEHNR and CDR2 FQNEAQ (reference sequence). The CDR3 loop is CASSDSYEQYF. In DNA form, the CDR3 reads TGTGCCAGCAGCGATTCCTACGAGCAGTACTTC.

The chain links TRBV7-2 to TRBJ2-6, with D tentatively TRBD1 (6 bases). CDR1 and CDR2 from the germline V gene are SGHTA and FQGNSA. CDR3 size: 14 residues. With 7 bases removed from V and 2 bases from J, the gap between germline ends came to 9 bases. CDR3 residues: CASTQGPGANVLTF. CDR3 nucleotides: TGTGCCAGCACCCAGGGGCCTGGGGCCAACGTCCTGACTTTC.

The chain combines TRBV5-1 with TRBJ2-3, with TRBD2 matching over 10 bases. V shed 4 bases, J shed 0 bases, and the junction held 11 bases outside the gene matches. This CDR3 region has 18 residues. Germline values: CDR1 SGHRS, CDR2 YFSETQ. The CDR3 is CASSQTFGLAASTDTQYF. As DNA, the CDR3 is TGCGCCAGCAGCCAGACTTTCGGACTAGCGGCGAGCACAGATACGCAGTATTTT.

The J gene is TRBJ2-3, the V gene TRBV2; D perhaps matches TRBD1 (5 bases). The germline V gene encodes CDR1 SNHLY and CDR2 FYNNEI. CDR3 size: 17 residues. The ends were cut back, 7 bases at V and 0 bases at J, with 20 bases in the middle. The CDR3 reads CASIPPPGSQSTDTQYF. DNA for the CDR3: TGTGCCAGCATTCCTCCCCCAGGGTCTCAAAGCACAGATACGCAGTATTTT.

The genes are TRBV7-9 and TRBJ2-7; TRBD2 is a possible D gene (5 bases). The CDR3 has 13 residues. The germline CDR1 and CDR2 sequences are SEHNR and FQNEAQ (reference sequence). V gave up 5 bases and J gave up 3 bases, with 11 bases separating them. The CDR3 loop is CASSAGNVYEQYF. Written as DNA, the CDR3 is TGTGCCAGCAGCGCCGGGAACGTCTACGAGCAGTACTTC.

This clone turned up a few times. In DNA form, the CDR3 reads TGTGCCAGCAGCTTTCAGGGGGCTGAAAAACTGTTTTTT. Protein: CASSFQGAEKLFF. The chain carries TRBV7-9 and TRBJ1-4; 8 bases map to TRBD1. This CDR3 is 13 amino acids long. The V segment lost 3 bases and the J segment 7 bases; nucleotides outside the gene matches: 1. From germline, CDR1 is SEHNR and CDR2 FQNEAQ (reference sequence).

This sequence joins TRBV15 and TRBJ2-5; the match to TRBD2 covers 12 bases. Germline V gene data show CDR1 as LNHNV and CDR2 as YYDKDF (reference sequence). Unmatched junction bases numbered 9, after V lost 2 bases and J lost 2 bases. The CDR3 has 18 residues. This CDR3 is CATSRFRTSGVSQETQYF. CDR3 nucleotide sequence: TGTGCCACCAGCAGATTTAGGACTAGCGGGGTGTCTCAAGAGACCCAGTACTTC.

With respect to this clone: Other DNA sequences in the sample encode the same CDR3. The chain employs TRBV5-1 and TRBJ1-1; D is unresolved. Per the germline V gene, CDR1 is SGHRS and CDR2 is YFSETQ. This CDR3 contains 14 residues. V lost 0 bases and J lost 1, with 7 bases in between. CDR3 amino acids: CASSLEAGNTEAFF. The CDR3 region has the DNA TGCGCCAGCAGCTTGGAGGCAGGGAACACTGAAGCTTTCTTT. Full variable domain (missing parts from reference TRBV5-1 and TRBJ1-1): KAGVTQTPRYLIKTRGQQVTLSCSPISGHRSVSWYQQTPGQGLQFLFEYFSETQRNKGNFPGRFSGRQFSNSRSEMNVSTLELGDSALYLCASSLEAGNTEAFFGQGTRLTVV.

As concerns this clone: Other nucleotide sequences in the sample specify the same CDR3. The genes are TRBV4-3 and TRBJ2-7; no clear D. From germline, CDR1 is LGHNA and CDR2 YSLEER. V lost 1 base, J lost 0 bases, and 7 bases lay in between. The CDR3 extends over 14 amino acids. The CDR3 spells CASSQGGSSYEQYF. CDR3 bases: TGCGCCAGCAGCCAAGGTGGCAGCTCCTACGAGCAGTACTTC.

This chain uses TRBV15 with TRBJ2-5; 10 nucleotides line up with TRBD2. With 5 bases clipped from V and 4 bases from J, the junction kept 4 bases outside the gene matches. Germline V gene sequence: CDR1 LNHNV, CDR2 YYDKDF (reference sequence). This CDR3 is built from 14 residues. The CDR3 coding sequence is TGTGCCACCAGCGGAGCGGGGGGGCGAGAGACCCAGTACTTC. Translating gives CATSGAGGRETQYF.

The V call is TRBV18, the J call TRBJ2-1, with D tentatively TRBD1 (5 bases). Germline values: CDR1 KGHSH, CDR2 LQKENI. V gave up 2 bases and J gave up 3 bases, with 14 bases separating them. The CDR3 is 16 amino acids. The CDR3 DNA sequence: TGTGCCAGCTCACCAACTCTCCAGGGCGTCTACAATGAGCAGTTCTTC. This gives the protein CASSPTLQGVYNEQFF.

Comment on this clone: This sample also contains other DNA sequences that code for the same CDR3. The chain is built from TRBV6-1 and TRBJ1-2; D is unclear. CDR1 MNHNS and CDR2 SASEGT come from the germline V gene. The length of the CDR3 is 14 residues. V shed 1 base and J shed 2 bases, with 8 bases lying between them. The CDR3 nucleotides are TGTGCCAGCAGTGAAGGTGTAGGGAACTATGGCTACACCTTC. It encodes CASSEGVGNYGYTF.

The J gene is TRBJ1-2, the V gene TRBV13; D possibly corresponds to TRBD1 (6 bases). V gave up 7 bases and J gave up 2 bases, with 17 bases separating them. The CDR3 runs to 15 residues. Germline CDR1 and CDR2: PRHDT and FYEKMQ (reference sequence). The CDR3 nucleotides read TGTGCCAGCACCGTGTTGGCAGGGGTCAACTATGGCTACACCTTC. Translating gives CASTVLAGVNYGYTF.